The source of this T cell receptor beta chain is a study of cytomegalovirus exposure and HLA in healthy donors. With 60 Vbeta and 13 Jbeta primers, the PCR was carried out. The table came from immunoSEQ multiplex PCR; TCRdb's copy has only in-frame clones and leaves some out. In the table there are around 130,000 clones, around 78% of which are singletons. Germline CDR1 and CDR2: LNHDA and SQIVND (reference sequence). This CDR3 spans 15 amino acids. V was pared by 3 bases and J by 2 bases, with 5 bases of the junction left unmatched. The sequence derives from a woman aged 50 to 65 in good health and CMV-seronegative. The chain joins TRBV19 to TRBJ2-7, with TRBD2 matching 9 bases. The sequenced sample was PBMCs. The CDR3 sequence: CASSIKTSGAYEQYF. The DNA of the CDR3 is TGTGCCAGTAGTATTAAGACTAGCGGCGCCTACGAGCAGTACTTC.